This TCR beta chain appears in the sequencing data of a study of blood T cells in healthy people across ages. Study results and caveats: Aged donors had fewer naive CD4+ cells and lower diversity than long-lived donors. Considered underestimates were the diversity estimates obtained from one million T cells.

At least 5.5 micrograms of total RNA were extracted per sample. The germline CDR1 and CDR2 sequences are DFQATT and SNEGSKA (reference sequence). J lost 7 bases, V lost 6 bases, and 19 bases had no gene match. The CDR3 is 17 amino acids. A second roughly 6 to 11 cycle PCR used barcoded and J-beta primers. TCRdb itself ran the 5' RACE reads through MiXCR, one entry per CDR3 protein. The table includes 1.5 million to 2 million distinct CDR3 sequences, about 32% detected once. This clonotype was counted only a few times. The antigen remains unidentified. The clonotype originates from a woman in her twenties or thirties in good health. Sequenced material: blood. This sequence joins TRBV20-1 and TRBJ2-7; 12 nucleotides align to TRBD2. CDR3 loop: CSATPHRLAGVGVEQYF. DNA for the CDR3: TGCAGTGCAACGCCCCATCGACTAGCGGGGGTGGGTGTGGAGCAGTACTTC.